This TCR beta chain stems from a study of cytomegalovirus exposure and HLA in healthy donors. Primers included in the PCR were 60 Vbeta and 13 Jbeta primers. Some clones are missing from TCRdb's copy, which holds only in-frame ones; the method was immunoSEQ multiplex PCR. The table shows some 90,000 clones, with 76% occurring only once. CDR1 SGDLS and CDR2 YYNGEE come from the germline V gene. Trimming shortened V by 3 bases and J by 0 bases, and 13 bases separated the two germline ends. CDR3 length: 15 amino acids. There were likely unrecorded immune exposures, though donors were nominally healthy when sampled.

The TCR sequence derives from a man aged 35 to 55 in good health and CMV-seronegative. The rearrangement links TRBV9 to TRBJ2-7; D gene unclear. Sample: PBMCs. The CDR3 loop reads CASSAHHLRSYEQYF. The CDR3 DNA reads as TGTGCCAGCAGCGCCCATCACTTACGCTCCTACGAGCAGTACTTC.